The sequence of this T cell receptor beta chain was determined in a study of CD8+ T cells in alopecia areata. About the research overall: The drug, tofacitinib, lasted 6 to 18 months, followed by 6 months off drug. Treated patients' severity was scored by percentage of affected scalp area.

Trimming cost V 4 bases and J 8 bases, with 12 bases left between them. There are 12 residues in the CDR3. Germline CDR1 SGHNT, CDR2 YENEEA. Findings and caveats of the study: During tofacitinib treatment, many expanded lesional clones remained in scalp and blood.

Extracted RNA was reverse transcribed into cDNA, the sequencing template. This table comes from immunoSEQ multiplex PCR, and its TCRdb copy is limited to in-frame clones, with some not included. The table shows 150,000 to 200,000 clones, with around 58% occurring only once. Treatment of the sample: oral pan-JAK inhibitor, 5-10 mg twice daily. This clone has just a few counts. Its specificity is unknown. Material: CD4+ T cells sorted from blood, obtained at approximately week 60, from a patient treated with tofacitinib. The clonotype originates from a human donor with alopecia areata. The V call is TRBV11-3, the J call TRBJ2-7, with D unresolved. CDR3 sequence: CASSSRLTQQYF. The DNA for the CDR3 is TGTGCCAGCAGCTCTAGACTTACCCAGCAGTACTTC. The full variable domain, with the rest looked up from reference TRBV11-3 and TRBJ2-7, is EAGVVQSPRYKIIEKKQPVAFWCNPISGHNTLYWYLQNLGQGPELLIRYENEEAVDDSQLPKDRFSAERLKGVDSTLKIQPAELGDSAVYLCASSSRLTQQYFGPGTRLTVT.